The rows below give T cell receptor beta chains drawn from one sample of a study of response to subunit inactivated influenza vaccine. TCRdb recomputed calls from the RT-PCR reads with MiXCR, one row per CDR3 protein. The sample has about 480,000 distinct CDR3 sequences; approximately 9.9% are singletons. The sequenced sample was PBMCs from blood, obtained around seven weeks after vaccination. The receptors originated from a man aged 45 to 65 who received an inactivated influenza vaccine. CDR3s include the opening cysteine and the closing phenylalanine or tryptophan.

V gene,CDR3 protein
TRBV6-2/TRBV6-3,CASSYAGGNTEAFF
TRBV20-1,CSARGPPSTDTQYF
TRBV12-3/TRBV12-4,CASRQGQGETQYF
TRBV6-2/TRBV6-3,CASRSGGPQYF
TRBV7-2,CASSQTGTDYNEQFF
TRBV7-2,CASSLAAPGGYTF
TRBV7-2,CASSSGVRFYGYTF
TRBV20-1,CSARDVGGRLNEQFF
TRBV20-1,CSAAKGGTEAFF
TRBV18,CASSPRLAGARSYNEQFF
TRBV5-1,CATSLATAANEQFF
TRBV6-2/TRBV6-3,CASSHRQGGNEQFF
TRBV29-1,CSVEASFSGSGVEYF
TRBV29-1,CSGETPRGGYTF
TRBV9,CASSVGAAMNTEAFF
TRBV5-5,CASSEPGLSGANVLTF
TRBV28,CASSLGPGPYSYEQYF
TRBV10-3,CAIGGTGTGIGYTF
TRBV4-2,CASSQDNSASYNEQFF
TRBV29-1,CSVGPTGSEQYF
TRBV20-1,CSATTTGTGASGTQYF
TRBV18,CASSPDYGGRADTQYF
TRBV7-2,CASSLLENIQYF
TRBV29-1,CSVGTAVGETQYF
TRBV9,CASSVGLAVNEQFF
TRBV20-1,CSAREVGREDNQPQHF
TRBV24-1,CATSDYGLAANTDTQYF
TRBV10-3,CAISESSSGANVLTF
TRBV20-1,CSARKSGQGRHF
TRBV5-1,CASRYRGGTGELFF
TRBV28,CASSSGQPNSPLHF
TRBV6-2/TRBV6-3,CASSYSGTGWNEQFF
TRBV4-1,CASSQADYYGYTF
TRBV12-3/TRBV12-4,CASSPAGDRSPDEQYF